This TCR beta chain was sequenced in a study of CD4 and CD8 cells across lung adenocarcinoma regions. One entry per CDR3 protein results from TCRdb running MiXCR on the PCR reads. The sample yields 5,000 to 8,000 distinct CDR3 sequences, roughly half seen once. The V gene's germline CDR1 is SGHTA and CDR2 FQGNSA. This CDR3 is 15 amino acids long. The V and J ends lost 9 bases and 0 bases respectively, with 16 bases between them. The receptor was isolated from a female donor with lung adenocarcinoma. The CD4 and CD8 labels of this study may be unreliable. Sample: CD8+ T cells from the center of a lung tumor. This chain joins TRBV7-2 and TRBJ2-3; D uncertain. CDR3 in DNA: TGTGCCAGGGGCCCTGTGGCTAGAAGCACAGATACGCAGTATTTT. Its translation: CARGPVARSTDTQYF.